This TCR beta chain was captured in a study of OX40 agonist ivuxolimab in advanced cancers. Study-wide findings and caveats: At 0.1 to 3.0 mg/kg, CD4+ and CD8+ blood T cells expanded clonally by week 6. Partial responders dosed at 0.1-3.0 mg/kg displayed clonal expansion ranking among the lowest.

As regards this clone: Its antigen is still unknown.

CDR3 size: 18 residues. Looked up from germline, CDR1 is MNHNS and CDR2 is SASEGT. J was trimmed by 1 base and V by 1 base; bases with no gene match: 8. The assay was immunoSEQ multiplex PCR, and TCRdb's table has in-frame clones only and misses some. The sample consists of some 83,000 clones, about 86% of them appearing once. The TCR sequence derives from an adult with an advanced solid tumor such as melanoma, head and neck, liver or kidney cancer. This specimen consisted of CD4+ or CD8+ T cells sorted from blood, obtained in a trial of the OX40 agonist ivuxolimab. The gene calls are TRBV6-1 and TRBJ2-1, with 9 positions matching TRBD2. The CDR3 reads CASSEVAGGRRSYNEQFF. Written as DNA, the CDR3 is TGTGCCAGCAGTGAAGTGGCGGGAGGGCGAAGGTCCTACAATGAGCAGTTCTTC.